This entry is about one T cell receptor beta chain. The antigen is not known. The PCR employed 60 Vbeta primers together with 13 Jbeta primers. Profiling relied on immunoSEQ multiplex PCR, and the TCRdb table lists in-frame clones only, not all of them. The sample has 100,000 to 150,000 clones; 78% are singletons. The sample belongs to a study of cytomegalovirus exposure and HLA in healthy donors. The study's findings and limits: Trimming of TCR beta V- and J-genes showed a link, identified in a later analysis, to a missense DCLRE1C variant. HLA alleles were associated with 16,951 TCR beta sequences in a later analysis at 0.05 false discovery rate. Most of the CMV-associated TCR beta chains (in a later analysis) appeared to be HLA-restricted. The classifier, whose performance was assessed in both the original and validation cohorts, reportedly diagnosed cytomegalovirus status with high specificity and sensitivity.

The V gene's germline CDR1 is MNHNY and CDR2 SVGAGI (reference sequence). Trimming cost V 8 bases and J 4 bases, with 5 bases left between them. This CDR3 is built from 10 residues. The chain employs TRBV6-6 and TRBJ1-1; unclear D gene. What was sequenced was PBMCs. The clonotype comes from a female donor in good health and CMV-seronegative. In nucleotides, the CDR3 is TGTGCCAGCCGAGCCACTGAAGCTTTCTTT. This codes for CASRATEAFF.